In its sample, the clone carrying this TCR beta chain was seen a few times. Antigen unknown. The data derive from a study of response to subunit inactivated influenza vaccine. Study conclusions and caveats: The authors put forward the suggestion that each seasonal influenza vaccination may bring in only a limited number of new T cells.

TCRdb re-called the RT-PCR reads through MiXCR, storing one row per CDR3 protein. The sample holds around 190,000 distinct CDR3 sequences, around 9.2% seen once. Sequencing was performed on non-naive T cells sorted from PBMCs, taken on the day of vaccination. This TCR came from a man aged 50-60 years who received an inactivated influenza vaccine.

In DNA form, the CDR3 reads TGCGCCAGCAGCCAAGGCTTCTCACAGATCAACACTGAAGCTTTCTTT. This codes for CASSQGFSQINTEAFF. The chain links TRBV4-3 to TRBJ1-1, with D uncertain. The V end lost 1 base, the J end lost 2 bases, and 14 bases lay between the germline ends. From germline, CDR1 is LGHNA and CDR2 YSLEER. This CDR3 has 16 residues.